This T cell receptor beta chain was identified in a study of T cell changes during pregnancy in multiple sclerosis. The length of the CDR3 is 15 residues. The germline V gene encodes CDR1 MRHNA and CDR2 SNTAGT. V dropped 0 bases and J dropped 2 bases, with 9 bases sitting between them. Sequencing was performed with immunoSEQ multiplex PCR; in TCRdb, only in-frame clones are kept and a portion is missing. Of about 30,000 clones in the sample, 89% were seen once. The material was CD8+ T cells from peripheral blood mononuclear cells, obtained in the second trimester of pregnancy. The V gene is TRBV6-4, the J gene TRBJ2-3; D may be TRBD1 (5 bases). This clonotype originated in a female donor with multiple sclerosis, enrolled in a pregnancy study. The CDR3 bases are TGTGCCAGCAGTGACTCGGGGCAGGTCACAGATACGCAGTATTTT. Amino acid sequence: CASSDSGQVTDTQYF.